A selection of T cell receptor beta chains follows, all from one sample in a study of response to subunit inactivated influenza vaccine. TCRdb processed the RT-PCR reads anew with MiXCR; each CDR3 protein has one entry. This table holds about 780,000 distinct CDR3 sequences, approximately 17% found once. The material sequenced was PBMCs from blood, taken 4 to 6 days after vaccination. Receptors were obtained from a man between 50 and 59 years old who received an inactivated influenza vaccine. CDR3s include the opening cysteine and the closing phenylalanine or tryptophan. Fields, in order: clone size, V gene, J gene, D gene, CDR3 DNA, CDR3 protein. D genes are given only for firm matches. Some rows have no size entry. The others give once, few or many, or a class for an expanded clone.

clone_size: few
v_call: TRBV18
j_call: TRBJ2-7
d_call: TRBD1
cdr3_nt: TGTGCCAGCTCACCCCAAAGGACAGGATCCTACGAGCAGTACTTC
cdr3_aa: CASSPQRTGSYEQYF

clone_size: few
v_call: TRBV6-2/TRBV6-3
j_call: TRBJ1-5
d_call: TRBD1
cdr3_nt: TGTGCCAGCAGATACGGACAGGGGTTCAATCAGCCCCAGCATTTT
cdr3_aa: CASRYGQGFNQPQHF

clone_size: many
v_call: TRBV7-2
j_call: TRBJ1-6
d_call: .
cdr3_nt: TGTGCCAGCAGCTTATATAATTCACCCCTCCACTTT
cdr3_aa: CASSLYNSPLHF

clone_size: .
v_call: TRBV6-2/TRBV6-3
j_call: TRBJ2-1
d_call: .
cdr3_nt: TGTGCCAGCAGCCCAGGTGGAGGGGTCCATGAGCAGTTCTTC
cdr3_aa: CASSPGGGVHEQFF

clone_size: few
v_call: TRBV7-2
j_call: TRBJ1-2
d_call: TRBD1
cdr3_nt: TGTGCCAGCAGGGACCTAGGGACAGATTATGGCTACACCTTC
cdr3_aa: CASRDLGTDYGYTF

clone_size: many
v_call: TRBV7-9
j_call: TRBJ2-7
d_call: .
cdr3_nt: TGTGCCAGCAGTTCCCCCACAGGTCCCGCCTACGAGCAGTACTTC
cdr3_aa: CASSSPTGPAYEQYF

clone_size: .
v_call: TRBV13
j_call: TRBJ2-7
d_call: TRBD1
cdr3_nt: TGTGCCAGCAGCTTAATTACAGGGGGCTTATCCTACGAGCAGTACTTC
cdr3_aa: CASSLITGGLSYEQYF

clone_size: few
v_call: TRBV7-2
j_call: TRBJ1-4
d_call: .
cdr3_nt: TGTGCCAGCAGCAGGGACCGACAGATCAATGAAAAACTGTTTTTT
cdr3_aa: CASSRDRQINEKLFF

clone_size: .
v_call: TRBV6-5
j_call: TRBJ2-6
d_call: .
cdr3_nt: TGTGCCAGCAGTTCTTCCATCCCTGGGGCCAACGTCCTGACTTTC
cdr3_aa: CASSSSIPGANVLTF

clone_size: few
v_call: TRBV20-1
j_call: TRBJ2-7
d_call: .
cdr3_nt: TGCAGTGCTAGAGCGGGGACAACATCCTACGAGCAGTACTTC
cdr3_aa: CSARAGTTSYEQYF

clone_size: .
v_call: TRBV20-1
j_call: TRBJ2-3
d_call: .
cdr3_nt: TGCAGTGCTGGGGACCGCCAAACGCAGTATTTT
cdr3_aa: CSAGDRQTQYF

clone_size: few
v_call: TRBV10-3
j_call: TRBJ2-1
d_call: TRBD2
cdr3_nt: TGTGCCATCAGCGTGGCGGGGGGCAGCAATGAGCAGTTCTTC
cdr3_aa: CAISVAGGSNEQFF

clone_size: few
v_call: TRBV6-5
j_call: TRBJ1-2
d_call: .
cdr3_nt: TGTGCCAGCAGATACGAAACAGGGTTTTTAGTCTATGGCTACACCTTC
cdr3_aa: CASRYETGFLVYGYTF

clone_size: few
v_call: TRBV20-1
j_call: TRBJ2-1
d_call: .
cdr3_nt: TGCAGTGCTAGATCCCCTGGGGACCCTAATTTCGAGCAGTTCTTC
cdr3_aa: CSARSPGDPNFEQFF

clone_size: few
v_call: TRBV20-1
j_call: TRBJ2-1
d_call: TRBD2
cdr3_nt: TGCAGTGCTAGAGAACTAGGCGGGAGTTATGAGCAGTTCTTC
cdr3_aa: CSARELGGSYEQFF

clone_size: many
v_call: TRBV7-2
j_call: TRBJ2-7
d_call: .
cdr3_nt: TGCGCCAGCAGCTTGGACAGCCTCTACGAGCAGTACTTC
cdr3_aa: CASSLDSLYEQYF